This entry features one T cell receptor beta chain sequence. Its antigen is unidentified. This specimen comes from a study of cytomegalovirus exposure and HLA in healthy donors. Study-wide findings and caveats: Productive status was seen about 90% or about 30% of the time for most TCR beta V segments in an earlier analysis. Analyses of presence/absence relied on an assumption of roughly uniform sequencing depth across donors. Among TCR beta chains, those listed as cytomegalovirus-associated numbered under 200.

The PCR made use of 60 Vbeta and 13 Jbeta primers. Assay used: immunoSEQ multiplex PCR; TCRdb lists only in-frame clones, some missing. The sample consists of over 150,000 clones, around four fifths of them appearing once. Sequencing used PBMCs. This receptor was identified in a woman aged 50 to 60 in good health and CMV-seropositive.

CDR3 residues: CASSFGLSYNEQFF. For the CDR3, the DNA is TGTGCCAGCAGCTTTGGCCTTTCCTACAATGAGCAGTTCTTC. The rearrangement uses TRBV7-8 and TRBJ2-1; D is uncertain. The ends were cut back, 3 bases at V and 1 base at J, with 7 bases in the middle. CDR1 is SGHVS, CDR2 FQNEAQ, per germline. There are 14 residues in the CDR3. The complete variable domain, with remaining parts taken from reference TRBV7-8 and TRBJ2-1, reads GAGVSQSPRYKVAKRGQDVALRCDPISGHVSLFWYQQALGQGPEFLTYFQNEAQLDKSGLPSDRFFAERPEGSVSTLKIQRTQQEDSAVYLCASSFGLSYNEQFFGPGTRLTVL.